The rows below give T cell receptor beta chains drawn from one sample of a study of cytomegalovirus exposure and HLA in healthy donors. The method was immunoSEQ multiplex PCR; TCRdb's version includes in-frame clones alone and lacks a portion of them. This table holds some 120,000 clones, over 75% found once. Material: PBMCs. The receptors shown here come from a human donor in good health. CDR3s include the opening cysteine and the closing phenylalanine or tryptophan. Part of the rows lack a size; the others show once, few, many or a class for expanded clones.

CDR3 protein: CASREYNEQFF
clone size: NA
J gene: TRBJ2-1
V gene: TRBV28

CDR3 protein: CASSARQGPGYTF
clone size: NA
J gene: TRBJ1-2
V gene: TRBV19

CDR3 protein: CASSQGDRGPLQETQYF
clone size: NA
J gene: TRBJ2-5
V gene: TRBV14

CDR3 protein: CASRPDKNYGYTF
clone size: NA
J gene: TRBJ1-2
V gene: TRBV2

CDR3 protein: CASGGTSGRVGEQYF
clone size: NA
J gene: TRBJ2-7
V gene: TRBV28

CDR3 protein: CSVVNRGGKTQYF
clone size: NA
J gene: TRBJ2-5
V gene: TRBV29-1

CDR3 protein: CSVEVQGLAKNIQYF
clone size: NA
J gene: TRBJ2-4
V gene: TRBV29-1

CDR3 protein: CASSPGTGLIYEQYF
clone size: NA
J gene: TRBJ2-7
V gene: TRBV5-1

CDR3 protein: CASSLAGTGWAQPQHF
clone size: NA
J gene: TRBJ1-5
V gene: TRBV7-9

CDR3 protein: CASSPPVSYEQYF
clone size: NA
J gene: TRBJ2-7
V gene: TRBV18

CDR3 protein: CASSSRGEGYTF
clone size: NA
J gene: TRBJ1-2
V gene: TRBV6-5

CDR3 protein: CASSQGLQNTEAFF
clone size: NA
J gene: TRBJ1-1
V gene: TRBV4-1

CDR3 protein: CASPGQTTGELFF
clone size: NA
J gene: TRBJ2-2
V gene: TRBV19

CDR3 protein: CASSVGFGGIYEQYF
clone size: NA
J gene: TRBJ2-7
V gene: TRBV9

CDR3 protein: CASSYHGTSGQAYEQYF
clone size: once
J gene: TRBJ2-7
V gene: TRBV13

CDR3 protein: CASSTYLAGVHTGELFF
clone size: NA
J gene: TRBJ2-2
V gene: TRBV2

CDR3 protein: CASSLGSGTDYGYTF
clone size: few
J gene: TRBJ1-2
V gene: TRBV5-1

CDR3 protein: CSVVIRDSFYGYTF
clone size: NA
J gene: TRBJ1-2
V gene: TRBV29-1

CDR3 protein: CASSVAAQPGNSPLHF
clone size: NA
J gene: TRBJ1-6
V gene: TRBV9

CDR3 protein: CASSLGGGQGRAGELFF
clone size: NA
J gene: TRBJ2-2
V gene: TRBV7-8

CDR3 protein: CASSRGQGATDTQYF
clone size: NA
J gene: TRBJ2-3
V gene: TRBV5-1

CDR3 protein: CASSTEGQGGGYTF
clone size: NA
J gene: TRBJ1-2
V gene: TRBV7-9

CDR3 protein: CASSLGLAGVSEQFF
clone size: once
J gene: TRBJ2-1
V gene: TRBV7-8

CDR3 protein: CASSLGSSKNIQYF
clone size: NA
J gene: TRBJ2-4
V gene: TRBV7-2

CDR3 protein: CASSPYSSTGELFF
clone size: NA
J gene: TRBJ2-2
V gene: TRBV7-2

CDR3 protein: CASTPPGQVGEQYF
clone size: NA
J gene: TRBJ2-7
V gene: TRBV6-6

CDR3 protein: CASSLFRDRASTAKNIQYF
clone size: few
J gene: TRBJ2-4
V gene: TRBV5-6

CDR3 protein: CASSVTSGSMFEQFF
clone size: NA
J gene: TRBJ2-1
V gene: TRBV7-8

CDR3 protein: CASSRPDSIDEQYF
clone size: NA
J gene: TRBJ2-7
V gene: TRBV5-6

CDR3 protein: CASSPWEGPGTDTQYF
clone size: once
J gene: TRBJ2-3
V gene: TRBV9

CDR3 protein: CSSSQKTGTENTGELFF
clone size: NA
J gene: TRBJ2-2
V gene: TRBV7-9

CDR3 protein: CASSLSSGTSVYNEQFF
clone size: NA
J gene: TRBJ2-1
V gene: TRBV27

CDR3 protein: CASSFRAQGTDTQYF
clone size: NA
J gene: TRBJ2-3
V gene: TRBV27

CDR3 protein: CASSLSSGSGANVLTF
clone size: NA
J gene: TRBJ2-6
V gene: TRBV5-1

CDR3 protein: CASSLDPTSGRAPGELFF
clone size: NA
J gene: TRBJ2-2
V gene: TRBV5-1

CDR3 protein: CASSLSVGELFF
clone size: NA
J gene: TRBJ2-2
V gene: TRBV5-1

CDR3 protein: CASSQVGGGTEAFF
clone size: NA
J gene: TRBJ1-1
V gene: TRBV4-1

CDR3 protein: CAGQGVYGYTF
clone size: NA
J gene: TRBJ1-2
V gene: TRBV7-3

CDR3 protein: CASSYLGGTGELFF
clone size: medium-sized
J gene: TRBJ2-2
V gene: TRBV6-5

CDR3 protein: CASSPPSGGQETQYF
clone size: NA
J gene: TRBJ2-5
V gene: TRBV18

CDR3 protein: CASSSQPEVTQYF
clone size: NA
J gene: TRBJ2-3
V gene: TRBV28